The 5 T cell receptor beta chains below come from one sample, sequenced in a study of OX40 agonist ivuxolimab in advanced cancers. Data came from immunoSEQ multiplex PCR; TCRdb stores just in-frame clones and leaves some out. Here the sample spans tens of thousands of clones, more than 80% being singletons. The sample here was CD4+ or CD8+ T cells sorted from blood, taken in a trial of the OX40 agonist ivuxolimab. These receptor sequences come from an adult with an advanced solid tumor such as melanoma, head and neck, liver or kidney cancer.

The chain employs TRBV4-1 and TRBJ2-3; 13 bases are shared with TRBD2. The germline CDR1 and CDR2 sequences are MGHRA and YSYEKL. Trimming removed 4 bases from V and 0 bases from J; junction bases left unmatched: 4. The CDR3 is made up of 17 amino acids. The DNA of the CDR3 is TGCGCCAGCAGCCTGACGGGACTAGCGGGAAGCACAGATACGCAGTATTTT. This encodes CASSLTGLAGSTDTQYF.

The chain is built from TRBV5-1 and TRBJ1-6; D remains unclear. CDR3 size: 14 residues. Between the trimmed V and J ends, which lost 0 bases and 7 bases, there was a span of 8 bases. The germline V gene has CDR1 SGHRS and CDR2 YFSETQ. CDR3 in DNA: TGCGCCAGCAGCTTGGATTGGGGAAATTCACCCCTCCACTTT. Protein: CASSLDWGNSPLHF.

The J gene is TRBJ2-7, the V gene TRBV4-1; 10 bases align to TRBD2. The CDR3 has 15 amino acids. V dropped 4 bases and J dropped 1; count of bases not matched to a gene: 4. Looked up from germline, CDR1 is MGHRA and CDR2 is YSYEKL. The CDR3 coding sequence is TGCGCCAGCAGCCTGGGACTAGCGCCATCCTACGAGCAGTACTTC. Translated: CASSLGLAPSYEQYF.

The chain uses TRBV2 and TRBJ1-2; 7 positions match TRBD1. There are 13 residues in the CDR3. Germline V lookup: CDR1 SNHLY, CDR2 FYNNEI. The V segment lost 3 bases and the J segment 8 bases; nucleotides outside the gene matches: 6. The DNA of the CDR3 is TGTGCCAGCAGTGATGAACAGGGGCTCGGCTACACCTTC. Residues: CASSDEQGLGYTF.

The V call is TRBV15, the J call TRBJ2-7; 11 nucleotides agree with TRBD1. With V trimmed by 5 bases and J by 7 bases, 4 bases remained unmatched. The germline V gene encodes CDR1 LNHNV and CDR2 YYDKDF (reference sequence). The CDR3 is 13 residues long. CDR3 sequence reads: CATSLGTGGEQYF. DNA of the CDR3: TGTGCCACCAGCTTAGGGACAGGGGGTGAGCAGTACTTC.